The rows below give T cell receptor beta chains drawn from one sample of a study of blood T cell repertoires in COVID-19. The assay was immunoSEQ multiplex PCR, and TCRdb's table has in-frame clones only and misses some. This sample has about 60,000 clones; about 86% occur once, and the top ten carry approximately 4.3%. Sequencing was carried out using peripheral blood. The receptors stem from a man in his 60s with acute or convalescent COVID-19. Each CDR3 is given with its conserved first and last residue. The D gene is left open where the match is weak. The size entry is marked missing in some rows and otherwise reads once, few, many or a size class.

d_call: -; clone_size: -; j_call: TRBJ1-2; v_call: TRBV4-1; cdr3_aa: CASSLGGPVGYTF; cdr3_nt: TGCGCCAGCAGCCTGGGGGGACCGGTAGGCTACACCTTC
d_call: -; clone_size: -; j_call: TRBJ2-5; v_call: TRBV11-1; cdr3_aa: CASSFHRRETQYF; cdr3_nt: TGTGCCAGCAGCTTTCACAGGAGAGAGACCCAGTACTTC
d_call: -; clone_size: -; j_call: TRBJ2-7; v_call: TRBV19; cdr3_aa: CASSLGTQHAYEQYF; cdr3_nt: TGTGCCAGTAGTTTGGGGACACAGCACGCCTACGAGCAGTACTTC
d_call: -; clone_size: -; j_call: TRBJ2-7; v_call: TRBV5-4; cdr3_aa: CASSNAKSAYEQYF; cdr3_nt: TGTGCCAGCAGCAACGCGAAATCGGCCTACGAGCAGTACTTC
d_call: -; clone_size: -; j_call: TRBJ2-7; v_call: TRBV19; cdr3_aa: CASSPTPYEQYF; cdr3_nt: TGTGCCAGTAGTCCCACTCCCTACGAGCAGTACTTC
d_call: -; clone_size: few; j_call: TRBJ1-2; v_call: TRBV27; cdr3_aa: CASSLGAGWGGYTF; cdr3_nt: TGTGCCAGCAGTTTAGGGGCAGGGTGGGGTGGCTACACCTTC
d_call: TRBD1; clone_size: -; j_call: TRBJ2-3; v_call: TRBV4-1; cdr3_aa: CASSPPGTETDTQYF; cdr3_nt: TGCGCCAGCAGCCCCCCCGGGACAGAAACAGATACGCAGTATTTT
d_call: TRBD1; clone_size: -; j_call: TRBJ1-1; v_call: TRBV19; cdr3_aa: CASSLTGADTEAFF; cdr3_nt: TGTGCCAGTAGCCTGACAGGGGCGGACACTGAAGCTTTCTTT
d_call: -; clone_size: -; j_call: TRBJ1-6; v_call: TRBV10-3; cdr3_aa: CAISDRVSNSPLHF; cdr3_nt: TGTGCCATCAGTGACCGGGTCTCAAATTCACCCCTCCACTTT
d_call: -; clone_size: -; j_call: TRBJ1-1; v_call: TRBV28; cdr3_aa: CASTPVDTTTEAFF; cdr3_nt: TGTGCCAGCACCCCGGTCGATACTACCACTGAAGCTTTCTTT
d_call: -; clone_size: once; j_call: TRBJ1-2; v_call: TRBV3-1/TRBV3-2; cdr3_aa: CASSPFLGVSGYTF; cdr3_nt: TGTGCCAGCAGCCCCTTCTTAGGGGTTTCTGGCTACACCTTC
d_call: -; clone_size: -; j_call: TRBJ2-3; v_call: TRBV2; cdr3_aa: CASSEPASADTQYF; cdr3_nt: TGTGCCAGCAGTGAACCGGCTAGTGCAGATACGCAGTATTTT
d_call: -; clone_size: -; j_call: TRBJ2-5; v_call: TRBV10-3; cdr3_aa: CAIPRDQETQYF; cdr3_nt: TGTGCCATCCCCAGGGATCAAGAGACCCAGTACTTC
d_call: -; clone_size: -; j_call: TRBJ1-2; v_call: TRBV14; cdr3_aa: CASSRPGLRDYTF; cdr3_nt: TGTGCCAGCAGCAGACCGGGTCTTCGTGACTACACCTTC
d_call: -; clone_size: -; j_call: TRBJ1-1; v_call: TRBV5-6; cdr3_aa: CASTWRGGTEAFF; cdr3_nt: TGTGCCAGCACTTGGCGGGGGGGCACTGAAGCTTTCTTT
d_call: -; clone_size: -; j_call: TRBJ1-4; v_call: TRBV14; cdr3_aa: CASSQLTGTNEKLFF; cdr3_nt: TGTGCCAGCAGCCAACTGACAGGAACTAATGAAAAACTGTTTTTT
d_call: TRBD1; clone_size: once; j_call: TRBJ2-3; v_call: TRBV4-1; cdr3_aa: CASSSRTGGTDTQYF; cdr3_nt: TGCGCCAGCAGCTCTCGGACAGGGGGCACAGATACGCAGTATTTT
d_call: TRBD1; clone_size: -; j_call: TRBJ2-1; v_call: TRBV7-8; cdr3_aa: CASSHDVGQGLGFF; cdr3_nt: TGTGCCAGCAGTCATGACGTGGGACAGGGGTTAGGGTTCTTC
d_call: -; clone_size: -; j_call: TRBJ1-6; v_call: TRBV2; cdr3_aa: CASIREVDSPLHF; cdr3_nt: TGTGCCAGCATCAGAGAGGTGGATTCACCCCTCCACTTT
d_call: TRBD2; clone_size: -; j_call: TRBJ2-3; v_call: TRBV6-5; cdr3_aa: CASTPTSGSPDTQYF; cdr3_nt: TGTGCCAGCACCCCAACTAGCGGGAGCCCAGATACGCAGTATTTT
d_call: -; clone_size: -; j_call: TRBJ2-5; v_call: TRBV11-2; cdr3_aa: CASSSLDSQETQYF; cdr3_nt: TGTGCCAGCAGCTCCTTGGACAGCCAAGAGACCCAGTACTTC
d_call: TRBD2; clone_size: -; j_call: TRBJ2-1; v_call: TRBV2; cdr3_aa: CASSWTAGVIGNEQFF; cdr3_nt: TGTGCCAGCAGTTGGACAGCGGGAGTAATCGGCAATGAGCAGTTCTTC
d_call: TRBD1; clone_size: -; j_call: TRBJ1-2; v_call: TRBV28; cdr3_aa: CASSLSLGQGADYGYTF; cdr3_nt: TGTGCCAGCAGTTTATCCCTAGGGCAGGGGGCGGACTATGGCTACACCTTC
d_call: TRBD2; clone_size: -; j_call: TRBJ2-1; v_call: TRBV11-2; cdr3_aa: CASSSRLAGGPDEQFF; cdr3_nt: TGTGCCAGCAGCTCCCGACTAGCGGGAGGGCCCGATGAGCAGTTCTTC
d_call: -; clone_size: -; j_call: TRBJ1-2; v_call: TRBV20-1; cdr3_aa: CSASRGGFGYTF; cdr3_nt: TGCAGTGCTAGTCGGGGGGGGTTTGGCTACACCTTC
d_call: TRBD1; clone_size: once; j_call: TRBJ1-1; v_call: TRBV18; cdr3_aa: CASSPGTGALNTEAFF; cdr3_nt: TGTGCCAGCTCACCGGGGACAGGGGCATTGAACACTGAAGCTTTCTTT
d_call: -; clone_size: -; j_call: TRBJ2-1; v_call: TRBV18; cdr3_aa: CASSPSGSRRYNEQFF; cdr3_nt: TGTGCCAGCTCACCTTCAGGATCACGTCGCTACAATGAGCAGTTCTTC
d_call: -; clone_size: -; j_call: TRBJ2-1; v_call: TRBV7-8; cdr3_aa: CASRSGPSYNEQFF; cdr3_nt: TGTGCCAGCCGATCGGGTCCCTCCTACAATGAGCAGTTCTTC
d_call: -; clone_size: -; j_call: TRBJ2-1; v_call: TRBV27; cdr3_aa: CASRFSRLTGSHEQFF; cdr3_nt: TGTGCCAGCAGGTTTAGCCGTTTAACAGGATCTCATGAGCAGTTCTTC
d_call: TRBD1; clone_size: -; j_call: TRBJ1-2; v_call: TRBV27; cdr3_aa: CASSPGQGAFGYTF; cdr3_nt: TGTGCCAGCAGTCCGGGACAGGGGGCGTTTGGCTACACCTTC
d_call: TRBD2; clone_size: -; j_call: TRBJ2-1; v_call: TRBV10-3; cdr3_aa: CAIRGQGLAGVNEQFF; cdr3_nt: TGTGCCATCCGGGGCCAGGGACTAGCGGGAGTGAATGAGCAGTTCTTC
d_call: -; clone_size: -; j_call: TRBJ2-1; v_call: TRBV11-2; cdr3_aa: CASSPVRGRAYNEQFF; cdr3_nt: TGTGCCAGCAGCCCCGTCCGGGGTCGAGCCTACAATGAGCAGTTCTTC
d_call: TRBD1; clone_size: -; j_call: TRBJ1-5; v_call: TRBV7-9; cdr3_aa: CASSPGQGSNQPQHF; cdr3_nt: TGTGCCAGCAGCCCGGGACAGGGGAGCAATCAGCCCCAGCATTTT
d_call: -; clone_size: -; j_call: TRBJ2-3; v_call: TRBV20-1; cdr3_aa: CSAPSGAVGYF; cdr3_nt: TGCAGTGCTCCTAGTGGAGCCGTAGGGTATTTT
d_call: TRBD1; clone_size: -; j_call: TRBJ1-2; v_call: TRBV28; cdr3_aa: CASSWARGYGYTF; cdr3_nt: TGTGCCAGCAGTTGGGCCAGGGGGTATGGCTACACCTTC
d_call: -; clone_size: -; j_call: TRBJ1-3; v_call: TRBV7-9; cdr3_aa: CASSQDLLAGNTIYF; cdr3_nt: TGTGCCAGCAGTCAGGATCTCTTGGCCGGAAACACCATATATTTT
d_call: TRBD2; clone_size: -; j_call: TRBJ2-2; v_call: TRBV2; cdr3_aa: CASSQGLAGTGELFF; cdr3_nt: TGTGCCAGCAGTCAAGGACTAGCGGGGACCGGGGAGCTGTTTTTT
d_call: -; clone_size: -; j_call: TRBJ1-2; v_call: TRBV6-6; cdr3_aa: CASLGQWAYNGYTF; cdr3_nt: TGTGCCAGCTTAGGTCAGTGGGCTTATAATGGCTACACCTTC
d_call: -; clone_size: -; j_call: TRBJ2-3; v_call: TRBV2; cdr3_aa: CATWGRGGADTQYF; cdr3_nt: TGTGCCACCTGGGGGAGGGGGGGAGCAGATACGCAGTATTTT